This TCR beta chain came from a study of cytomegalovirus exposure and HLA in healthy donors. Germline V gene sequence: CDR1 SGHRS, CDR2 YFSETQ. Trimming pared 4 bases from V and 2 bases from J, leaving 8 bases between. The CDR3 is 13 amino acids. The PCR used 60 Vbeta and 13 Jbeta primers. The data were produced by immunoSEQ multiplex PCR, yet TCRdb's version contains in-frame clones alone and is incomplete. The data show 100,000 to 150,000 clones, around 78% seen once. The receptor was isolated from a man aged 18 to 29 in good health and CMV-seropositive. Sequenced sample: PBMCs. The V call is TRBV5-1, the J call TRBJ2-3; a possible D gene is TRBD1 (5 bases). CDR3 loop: CASSIGHTDTQYF. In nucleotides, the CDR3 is TGCGCCAGCAGCATAGGACACACAGATACGCAGTATTTT. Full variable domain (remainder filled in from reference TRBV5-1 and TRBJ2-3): KAGVTQTPRYLIKTRGQQVTLSCSPISGHRSVSWYQQTPGQGLQFLFEYFSETQRNKGNFPGRFSGRQFSNSRSEMNVSTLELGDSALYLCASSIGHTDTQYFGPGTRLTVL.